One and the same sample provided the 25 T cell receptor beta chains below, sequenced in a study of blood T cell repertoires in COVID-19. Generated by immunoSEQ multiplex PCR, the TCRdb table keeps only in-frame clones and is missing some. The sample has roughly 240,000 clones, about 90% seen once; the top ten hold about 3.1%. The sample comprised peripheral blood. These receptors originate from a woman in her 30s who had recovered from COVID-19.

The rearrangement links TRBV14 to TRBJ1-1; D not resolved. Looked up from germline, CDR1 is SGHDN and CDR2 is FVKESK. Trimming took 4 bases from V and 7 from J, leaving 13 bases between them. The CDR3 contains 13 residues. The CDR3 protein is CASSPRRGDEAFF. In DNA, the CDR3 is TGTGCCAGCAGCCCTCGACGGGGAGATGAAGCTTTCTTT.

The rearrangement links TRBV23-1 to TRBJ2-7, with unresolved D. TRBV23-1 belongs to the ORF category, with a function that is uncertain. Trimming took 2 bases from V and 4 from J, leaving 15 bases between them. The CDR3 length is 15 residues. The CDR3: CASSQTDGPPYEQYF. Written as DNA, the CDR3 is TGCGCCAGCAGTCAAACTGATGGTCCGCCTTACGAGCAGTACTTC.

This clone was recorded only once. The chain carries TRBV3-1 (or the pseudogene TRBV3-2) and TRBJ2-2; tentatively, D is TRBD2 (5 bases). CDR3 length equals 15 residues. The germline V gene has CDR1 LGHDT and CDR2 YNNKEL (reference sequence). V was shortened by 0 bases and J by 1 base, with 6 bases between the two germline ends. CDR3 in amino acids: CASSQDRGNTGELFF. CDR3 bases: TGTGCCAGCAGCCAAGACCGGGGGAACACCGGGGAGCTGTTTTTT.

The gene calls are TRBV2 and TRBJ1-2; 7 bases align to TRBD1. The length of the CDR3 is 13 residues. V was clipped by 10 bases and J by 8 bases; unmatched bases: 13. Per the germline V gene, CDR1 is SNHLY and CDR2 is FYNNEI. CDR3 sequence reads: CANNIGQERGYTF. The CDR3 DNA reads TGTGCCAACAATATCGGACAGGAGAGGGGCTACACCTTC.

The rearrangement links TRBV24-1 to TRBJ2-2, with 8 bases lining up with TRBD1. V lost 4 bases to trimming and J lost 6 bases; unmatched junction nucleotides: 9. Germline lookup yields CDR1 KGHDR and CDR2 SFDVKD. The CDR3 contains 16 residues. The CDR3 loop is CATSEPSDRGPGELFF. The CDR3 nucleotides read TGTGCCACCAGTGAACCTAGCGACAGGGGCCCCGGGGAGCTGTTTTTT.

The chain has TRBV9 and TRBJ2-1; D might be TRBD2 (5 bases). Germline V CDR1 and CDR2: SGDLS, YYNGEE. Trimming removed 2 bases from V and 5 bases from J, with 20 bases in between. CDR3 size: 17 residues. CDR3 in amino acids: CASSVSFTRETDNEQFF. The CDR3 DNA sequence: TGTGCCAGCAGCGTCAGTTTTACGAGGGAAACGGACAATGAGCAGTTCTTC.

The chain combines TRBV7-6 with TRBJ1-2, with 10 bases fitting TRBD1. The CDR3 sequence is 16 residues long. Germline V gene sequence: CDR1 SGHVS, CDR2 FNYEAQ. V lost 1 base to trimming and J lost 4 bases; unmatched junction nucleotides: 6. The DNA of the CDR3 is TGTGCCAGCAGCTTAGAAGAGACAGGGGGCTTCTATGGCTACACCTTC. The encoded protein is CASSLEETGGFYGYTF.

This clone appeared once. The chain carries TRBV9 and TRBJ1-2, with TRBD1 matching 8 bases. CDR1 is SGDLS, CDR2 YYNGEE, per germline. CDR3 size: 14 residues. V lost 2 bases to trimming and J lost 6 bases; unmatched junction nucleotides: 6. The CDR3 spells CASSVGRGHHGYTF. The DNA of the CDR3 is TGTGCCAGCAGCGTCGGCAGGGGGCATCATGGCTACACCTTC. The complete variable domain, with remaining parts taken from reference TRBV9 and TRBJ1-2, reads DSGVTQTPKHLITATGQRVTLRCSPRSGDLSVYWYQQSLDQGLQFLIQYYNGEERAKGNILERFSAQQFPDLHSELNLSSLELGDSALYFCASSVGRGHHGYTFGSGTRLTVV.

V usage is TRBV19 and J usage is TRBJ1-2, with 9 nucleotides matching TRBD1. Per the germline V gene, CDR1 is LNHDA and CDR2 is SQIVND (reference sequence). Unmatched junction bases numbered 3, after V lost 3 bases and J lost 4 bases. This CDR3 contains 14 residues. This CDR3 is CASSMTGGIYGYTF. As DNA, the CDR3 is TGTGCCAGTAGTATGACAGGGGGAATCTATGGCTACACCTTC.

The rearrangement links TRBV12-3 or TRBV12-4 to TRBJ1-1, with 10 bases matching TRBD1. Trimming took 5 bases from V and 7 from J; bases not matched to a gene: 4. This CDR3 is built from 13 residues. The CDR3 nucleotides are TGTGCCAGCAGTCCCCGGACAGGGGGTGAAGCTTTCTTT. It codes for CASSPRTGGEAFF.

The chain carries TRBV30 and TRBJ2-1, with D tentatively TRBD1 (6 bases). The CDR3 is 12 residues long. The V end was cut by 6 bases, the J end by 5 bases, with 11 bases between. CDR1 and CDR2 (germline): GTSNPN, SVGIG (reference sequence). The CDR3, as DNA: TGTGCCTGCTTACAGGGAAACAATGAGCAGTTCTTC. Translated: CACLQGNNEQFF.

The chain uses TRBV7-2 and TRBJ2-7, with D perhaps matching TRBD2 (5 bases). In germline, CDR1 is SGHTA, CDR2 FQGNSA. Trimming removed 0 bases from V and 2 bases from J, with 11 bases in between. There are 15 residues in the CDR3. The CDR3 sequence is CASSLALGGAYEQYF. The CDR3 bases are TGTGCCAGCAGCTTAGCCCTAGGAGGCGCCTACGAGCAGTACTTC.

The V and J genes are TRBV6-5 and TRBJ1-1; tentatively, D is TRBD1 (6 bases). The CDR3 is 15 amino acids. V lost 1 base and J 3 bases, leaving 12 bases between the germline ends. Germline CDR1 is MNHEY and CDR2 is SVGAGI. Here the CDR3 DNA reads TGTGCCAGCAGTTACTACGACAGGAGCTACACTGAAGCTTTCTTT. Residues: CASSYYDRSYTEAFF.

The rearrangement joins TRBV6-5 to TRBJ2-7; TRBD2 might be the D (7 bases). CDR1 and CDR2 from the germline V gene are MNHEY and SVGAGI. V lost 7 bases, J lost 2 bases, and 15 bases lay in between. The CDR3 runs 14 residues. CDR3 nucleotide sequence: TGTGCCAGCATCCTAGGGGGGGGAGCCTACGAGCAGTACTTC. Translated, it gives CASILGGGAYEQYF.

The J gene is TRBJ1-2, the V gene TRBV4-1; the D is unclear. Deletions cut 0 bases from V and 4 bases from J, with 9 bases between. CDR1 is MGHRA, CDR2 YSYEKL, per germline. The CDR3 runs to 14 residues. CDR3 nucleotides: TGCGCCAGCAGCCAAGATCCGGGGAGCTATGGCTACACCTTC. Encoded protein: CASSQDPGSYGYTF.

CDR3 nucleotides: TGTGCCTGGGATTGGACTAGCGGAAACACCGGGGAGCTGTTTTTT. Translated, it gives CAWDWTSGNTGELFF. The gene calls are TRBV30 and TRBJ2-2; 10 bases fit TRBD2. V trimming: 5 bases; J trimming: 2 bases; junction bases outside the gene matches: 5. Germline V gene lookup returns CDR1 GTSNPN and CDR2 SVGIG (reference sequence). The CDR3 has 15 amino acids.

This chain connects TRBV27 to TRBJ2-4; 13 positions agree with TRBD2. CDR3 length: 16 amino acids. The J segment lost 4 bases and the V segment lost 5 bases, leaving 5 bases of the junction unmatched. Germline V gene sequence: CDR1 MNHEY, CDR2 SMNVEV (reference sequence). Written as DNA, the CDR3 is TGTGCCAGCAGTATCAGACTAGCGGGGGGTAAAAACATTCAGTACTTC. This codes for CASSIRLAGGKNIQYF.

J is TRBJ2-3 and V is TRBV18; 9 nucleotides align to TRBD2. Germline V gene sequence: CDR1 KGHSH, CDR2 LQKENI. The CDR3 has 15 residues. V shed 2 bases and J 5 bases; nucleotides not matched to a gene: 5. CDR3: CASSPSGGMVDTQYF. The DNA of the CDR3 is TGTGCCAGCTCACCAAGCGGGGGGATGGTAGATACGCAGTATTTT.

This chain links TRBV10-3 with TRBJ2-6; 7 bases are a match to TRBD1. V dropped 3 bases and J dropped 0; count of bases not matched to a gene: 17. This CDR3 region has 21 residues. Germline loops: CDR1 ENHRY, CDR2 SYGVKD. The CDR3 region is CAISEFLKQGRRDSGANVLTF. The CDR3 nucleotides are TGTGCCATCAGTGAATTCTTAAAACAGGGGAGAAGAGACTCTGGGGCCAACGTCCTGACTTTC.

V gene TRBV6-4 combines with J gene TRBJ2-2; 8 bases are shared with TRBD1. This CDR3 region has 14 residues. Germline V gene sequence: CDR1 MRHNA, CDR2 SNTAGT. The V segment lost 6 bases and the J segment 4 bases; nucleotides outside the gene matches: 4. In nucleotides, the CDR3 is TGTGCCAGCAGCGAGACAGGGGTCACCGGGGAGCTGTTTTTT. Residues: CASSETGVTGELFF.

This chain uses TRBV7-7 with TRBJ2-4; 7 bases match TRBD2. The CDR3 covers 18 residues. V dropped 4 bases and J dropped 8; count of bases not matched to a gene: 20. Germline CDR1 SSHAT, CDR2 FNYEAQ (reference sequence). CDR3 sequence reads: CASSSNFTGGIRGYIQYF. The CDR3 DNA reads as TGTGCCAGCAGCTCCAACTTTACGGGGGGAATACGAGGATACATTCAGTACTTC.

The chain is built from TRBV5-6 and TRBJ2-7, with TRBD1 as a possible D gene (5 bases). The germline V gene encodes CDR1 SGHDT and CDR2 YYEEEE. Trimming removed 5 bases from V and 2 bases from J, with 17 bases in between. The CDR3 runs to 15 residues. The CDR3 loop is CASSSTAGNPYEQYF. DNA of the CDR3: TGTGCCAGCAGTTCGACCGCAGGGAACCCCTACGAGCAGTACTTC.

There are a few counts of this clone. The CDR3 DNA follows: TGTGCCAGCAGTTTGAGAACAGGGGGCGTCTACGAGCAGTACTTC. Translated, it gives CASSLRTGGVYEQYF. The chain couples TRBV27 to TRBJ2-7; 9 bases are a match to TRBD1. V lost 3 bases to trimming and J lost 3 bases; unmatched junction nucleotides: 6. The CDR3 consists of 15 residues. Per the germline V gene, CDR1 is MNHEY and CDR2 is SMNVEV (reference sequence).

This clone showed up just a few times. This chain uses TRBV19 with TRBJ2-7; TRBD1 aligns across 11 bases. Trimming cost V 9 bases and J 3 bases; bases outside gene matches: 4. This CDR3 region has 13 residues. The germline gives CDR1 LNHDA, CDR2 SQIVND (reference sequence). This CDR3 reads CASSDRGLYEQYF. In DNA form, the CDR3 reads TGTGCCAGCTCGGACAGGGGGCTCTACGAGCAGTACTTC.

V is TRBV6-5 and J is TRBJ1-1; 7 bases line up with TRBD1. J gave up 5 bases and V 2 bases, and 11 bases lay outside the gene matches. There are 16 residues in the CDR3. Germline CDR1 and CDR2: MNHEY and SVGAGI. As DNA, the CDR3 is TGTGCCAGCAGTTACATGACAGGGCCCAGATTGACTGAAGCTTTCTTT. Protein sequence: CASSYMTGPRLTEAFF.